The 19 T cell receptor beta chains below were found in one sample sequenced in a study of siplizumab effects on memory and regulatory T cells (dated by TCRdb to about 2019). Preparation of the library involved the immunoSEQ multiplex PCR assay. As stored in TCRdb, this immuneACCESS dataset retains in-frame rearrangements with V and J assigned. A fraction of the clones does not appear; measured against another copy, unresolved V genes explain less than half of the discrepancy, and the remainder lacks a known reason. Here the sample has about 100,000 clones; around 92% occur a single time. The ten largest make up approximately 0.15% of the sample. The sample comprised CD4+ T cells sorted from blood. The receptors were sampled from a human donor in good health.

The chain links TRBV28 to TRBJ1-1; D is uncertain. The CDR3 loop spans 12 amino acids. Germline V gene data show CDR1 as MDHEN and CDR2 as SYDVKM. The V gene lost 6 bases and the J gene lost 6 bases, with 11 bases spanning the gap. The CDR3 nucleotides are TGTGCCAGCAGCCCTCGACTCGCTGAAGCTTTCTTT. Amino acid sequence: CASSPRLAEAFF.

The J gene is TRBJ2-7, the V gene TRBV7-3; no definite D call. V lost 2 bases, J lost 5 bases, and 10 bases lay in between. CDR1 is SGHTA, CDR2 FQGTGA, per germline. The CDR3 is 13 amino acids. CDR3 nucleotide sequence: TGTGCCAGCAGCTTAGCCCTACTCCACGAGCAGTACTTC. This gives the protein CASSLALLHEQYF. The whole variable domain, remainder taken from reference TRBV7-3 and TRBJ2-7, is GAGVSQTPSNKVTEKGKYVELRCDPISGHTALYWYRQSLGQGPEFLIYFQGTGAADDSGLPNDRFFAVRPEGSVSTLKIQRTERGDSAVYLCASSLALLHEQYFGPGTRLTVT.

This chain joins TRBV5-5 and TRBJ1-6, with TRBD1 matching 8 bases. With V trimmed by 3 bases and J by 8 bases, 4 bases remained unmatched. Germline V lookup: CDR1 SGHKS, CDR2 YYEKEE (reference sequence). The length of the CDR3 is 14 residues. CDR3 in amino acids: CASSSGTGDSPLHF. CDR3 coding DNA: TGTGCCAGCAGCTCCGGGACAGGAGATTCACCCCTCCACTTT.

V is TRBV6-5 and J is TRBJ2-1; D is ambiguous. V was pared by 0 bases and J by 4 bases, with 7 bases between. Per the germline V gene, CDR1 is MNHEY and CDR2 is SVGAGI. The length of the CDR3 is 14 residues. The DNA for the CDR3 is TGTGCCAGCAGTTACTCGAACCAGTACAATGAGCAGTTCTTC. It specifies CASSYSNQYNEQFF.

The V call is TRBV18, the J call TRBJ2-7; D is undetermined. Germline V gives CDR1 KGHSH, CDR2 LQKENI. V lost 2 bases to trimming and J lost 0 bases, with 8 bases between them. CDR3 length: 14 residues. This chain's CDR3 is CASSPADSSYEQYF. The CDR3 DNA sequence: TGTGCCAGCTCACCAGCAGATAGCTCCTACGAGCAGTACTTC.

The CDR3 bases are TGTGCCAGCAGCCAACTAGCGGGGATCACAGATACGCAGTATTTT. Amino acids: CASSQLAGITDTQYF. The rearrangement joins TRBV7-2 to TRBJ2-3, with 10 bases matching TRBD2. This CDR3 is 15 amino acids long. From germline, CDR1 is SGHTA and CDR2 FQGNSA. V was pared by 5 bases and J by 2 bases, with 4 bases of the junction left unmatched.

The chain employs TRBV5-5 and TRBJ1-3; tentatively, D is TRBD1 (6 bases). The length of the CDR3 is 15 residues. Trimming removed 7 bases at V and 2 bases at J, with 16 bases between. Germline V lookup: CDR1 SGHKS, CDR2 YYEKEE (reference sequence). This CDR3 reads CASSGAGGTGNTIYF. The CDR3 DNA reads as TGTGCCAGCTCGGGGGCAGGCGGTACTGGAAACACCATATATTTT.

This clone was found once. The rearrangement links TRBV30 to TRBJ1-2, with D unresolved. The CDR3 spans 13 residues. V was trimmed by 6 bases and J by 7 bases, leaving 18 bases between them. Germline assignment: CDR1 GTSNPN and CDR2 SVGIG (reference sequence). The CDR3 loop reads CACPPTLVSGYTF. Here the CDR3 DNA reads TGTGCCTGCCCTCCTACCTTAGTTAGTGGCTACACCTTC.

The chain couples TRBV7-2 to TRBJ2-5; D not resolved. The DNA end is more similar to TRBJ2-7, so the J call may be wrong. The CDR3 sequence is 11 residues long. The germline V gene encodes CDR1 SGHTA and CDR2 FQGNSA. CDR3 nucleotides: TGTGCCAGCAGCGACCGATACGAGCAGTACTTC. Its protein is CASSDRYEQYF.

This clone was seen a handful of times. The CDR3 nucleotides are TGCGCCAGCAGCCGGGACGGAAGCAATCAGCCCCAGCATTTT. Encoded protein: CASSRDGSNQPQHF. The chain recombines TRBV4-3 with TRBJ1-5, with a weak D call TRBD1 (5 bases). Per germline, CDR1 LGHNA and CDR2 YSLEER. The CDR3 extends over 14 amino acids. The ends were cut back, 4 bases at V and 1 base at J, with 8 bases in the middle.

The DNA for the CDR3 is TGTGCCAGCAGACCTAGCGGGGGGGAGACCCAGTACTTC. Translated, it gives CASRPSGGETQYF. The V and J genes are TRBV7-9 and TRBJ2-5, with 11 bases that match TRBD2. This CDR3 has 13 amino acids. Per germline, CDR1 SEHNR and CDR2 FQNEAQ (reference sequence). Trimming cost V 6 bases and J 5 bases; bases outside gene matches: 2.

The V and J genes are TRBV28 and TRBJ1-6, with 8 nucleotides matching TRBD1. Germline values: CDR1 MDHEN, CDR2 SYDVKM. Unmatched junction bases numbered 5, after V lost 5 bases and J lost 8 bases. CDR3 length: 14 amino acids. DNA of the CDR3: TGTGCCAGCAGTCCGGACAGGGACCATTCACCCCTCCACTTT. It codes for CASSPDRDHSPLHF.

The chain uses TRBV2 and TRBJ1-5; D unresolved. Germline loops: CDR1 SNHLY, CDR2 FYNNEI. Trimming left V 5 bases short and J 6 bases short, with 11 bases between. There are 13 residues in the CDR3. CDR3 amino acids: CASSYGFPQPQHF. DNA for the CDR3: TGTGCCAGCAGTTATGGGTTTCCTCAGCCCCAGCATTTT.

The chain links TRBV27 to TRBJ1-2; 7 nucleotides align to TRBD1. V shed 5 bases and J 4 bases; nucleotides not matched to a gene: 4. This CDR3 is built from 13 residues. Germline V gene lookup returns CDR1 MNHEY and CDR2 SMNVEV (reference sequence). The CDR3 loop reads CASSQYRGYGYTF. Here the CDR3 DNA reads TGTGCCAGCAGTCAGTACAGGGGCTATGGCTACACCTTC.

The chain is built from TRBV5-6 and TRBJ2-1, with 10 bases aligning to TRBD1. Germline V gene data show CDR1 as SGHDT and CDR2 as YYEEEE. The V gene end was trimmed by 0 bases and the J gene end by 0 bases; junction bases not matched to a gene: 6. CDR3 length: 18 amino acids. CDR3 loop: CASSLAPGQGSSYNEQFF. CDR3 coding DNA: TGTGCCAGCAGCTTGGCGCCGGGACAGGGGAGCTCCTACAATGAGCAGTTCTTC.

This chain connects TRBV4-3 to TRBJ1-6, with no clear D. CDR3 length equals 16 residues. V gave up 0 bases and J gave up 5 bases, with 11 bases separating them. Germline loops: CDR1 LGHNA, CDR2 YSLEER. The CDR3 DNA reads as TGCGCCAGCAGCCAAGAAGCGGGGTGGAATAATTCACCCCTCCACTTT. Protein sequence: CASSQEAGWNNSPLHF.

V is TRBV6-5 and J is TRBJ1-3, with D possibly matching TRBD1 (6 bases). The V gene's germline CDR1 is MNHEY and CDR2 SVGAGI. CDR3 length: 16 amino acids. V shed 3 bases and J shed 4 bases, with 16 bases lying between them. The CDR3 region is CASSYTGTSTGNTIYF. The DNA for the CDR3 is TGTGCCAGCAGTTATACCGGGACATCAACGGGAAACACCATATATTTT.

The chain uses TRBV2 and TRBJ2-3; the D gene is possibly TRBD2 (6 bases). The CDR3 is made up of 15 amino acids. CDR1 is SNHLY and CDR2 is FYNNEI in the germline V gene. Trimming cost V 1 base and J 0 bases, with 8 bases left between them. CDR3 residues: CASSEVGTSTDTQYF. CDR3 nucleotide sequence: TGTGCCAGCAGTGAAGTTGGGACTAGCACAGATACGCAGTATTTT.

This sequence joins TRBV7-9 and TRBJ1-2; unclear D gene. This CDR3 comprises 13 residues. V lost 5 bases and J 5 bases, leaving 12 bases between the germline ends. Germline CDR1 reads SEHNR; CDR2 reads FQNEAQ (reference sequence). CDR3 sequence (DNA): TGTGCCAGCAGCAGGACCGAGAATTATGGCTACACCTTC. Encoded protein: CASSRTENYGYTF.